The 9 T cell receptor beta chains below come from one sample, sequenced in a study of T-cell memory formation after mild COVID-19. In TCRdb, the 5' RACE reads were re-called with MiXCR into one record per CDR3 protein. Among around 250,000 distinct CDR3 sequences listed, approximately 15% were seen once. The sequenced sample consisted of PBMCs or a T cell subset sorted from them (not recorded which). The receptor set was obtained from an adult woman who had mild COVID-19 (a few samples of this study predate the infection). Cell type and time point are not known.

V is TRBV2 and J is TRBJ2-5; weak D call: TRBD1 (7 bases). CDR1 is SNHLY, CDR2 FYNNEI, per germline. Trimming cost V 7 bases and J 4 bases, with 10 bases left between them. This CDR3 has 12 residues. CDR3 bases: TGTGCCAGCACGGGGGACAGAGAGACCCAGTACTTC. It yields the protein CASTGDRETQYF.

This clonotype turned up a few times. The V and J genes are TRBV5-1 and TRBJ2-6, with D unclear. This CDR3 region has 16 residues. Germline loops: CDR1 SGHRS, CDR2 YFSETQ. Trimming left V 0 bases short and J 2 bases short, with 9 bases between. In DNA, the CDR3 is TGCGCCAGCAGCTTGGAATCGTCTGCTGGGGCCAACGTCCTGACTTTC. Protein product: CASSLESSAGANVLTF.

A few counts support this clonotype. The chain has TRBV27 and TRBJ2-6; D may be TRBD1 (6 bases). V lost 2 bases and J lost 5, with 10 bases in between. Germline CDR1 reads MNHEY; CDR2 reads SMNVEV (reference sequence). The CDR3 is made up of 15 amino acids. This CDR3 reads CASSLRQGRANVLTF. For the CDR3, the DNA is TGTGCCAGCAGTTTAAGGCAGGGGAGGGCCAACGTCCTGACTTTC.

This clonotype has just a few counts. The J gene is TRBJ2-2, the V gene TRBV5-1; no clear D gene. V was pared by 0 bases and J by 2 bases, with 8 bases between. Germline lookup yields CDR1 SGHRS and CDR2 YFSETQ. This CDR3 region has 15 residues. The CDR3 reads CASSLDPPNTGELFF. CDR3 nucleotide sequence: TGCGCCAGCAGCTTGGATCCACCCAACACCGGGGAGCTGTTTTTT.

The table lists this clonotype with many counts. The rearrangement joins TRBV6-5 to TRBJ2-2; TRBD2 agrees at 9 bases. Germline V gene lookup returns CDR1 MNHEY and CDR2 SVGAGI. This CDR3 is built from 14 residues. Unmatched junction bases numbered 3, after V lost 6 bases and J lost 4 bases. CDR3 bases: TGTGCCAGCAGACTAGCGGGCAGCACCGGGGAGCTGTTTTTT. Its translation is CASRLAGSTGELFF.

There are many counts of this clonotype. The chain joins TRBV4-2 to TRBJ2-4, with D perhaps matching TRBD2 (6 bases). The CDR3 covers 15 residues. V was cut by 0 bases and J by 4 bases, with 10 bases left in between. Germline CDR1 LGHNA, CDR2 YNFKEQ. The CDR3 bases are TGTGCCAGCAGCCAAGAAAAGGCGGGGAAAAACATTCAGTACTTC. Protein product: CASSQEKAGKNIQYF.

V and J are TRBV15 and TRBJ2-1, with 7 bases identical to TRBD2. Trimming took 3 bases from V and 6 from J; bases not matched to a gene: 8. Germline loops: CDR1 LNHNV, CDR2 YYDKDF (reference sequence). The CDR3 runs to 15 residues. CDR3 loop: CATSSGTTHGNEQFF. CDR3 DNA: TGTGCCACCAGCAGTGGGACTACTCACGGCAATGAGCAGTTCTTC.

A few counts support this clonotype. The chain is built from TRBV4-1 and TRBJ1-2; possible D gene TRBD1, 6 bases. V was clipped by 0 bases and J by 0 bases, with 17 bases between them. The length of the CDR3 is 18 residues. Germline CDR1 MGHRA, CDR2 YSYEKL. For the CDR3, the DNA is TGCGCCAGCAGCCAAGATCGAGGGCGGGACATCACTAACTATGGCTACACCTTC. Translation gives CASSQDRGRDITNYGYTF.

The table lists this clonotype with many counts. Its ends do not fully match the called genes, so a read error is possible. This chain links TRBV12-3 or TRBV12-4 with TRBJ2-5; D is ambiguous. The CDR3 runs to 11 residues. Here the CDR3 reads CASSFKETQYF. In DNA form, the CDR3 reads TGCGCCAGCAGCTTTAAAGAGACCCAGTACTTC.